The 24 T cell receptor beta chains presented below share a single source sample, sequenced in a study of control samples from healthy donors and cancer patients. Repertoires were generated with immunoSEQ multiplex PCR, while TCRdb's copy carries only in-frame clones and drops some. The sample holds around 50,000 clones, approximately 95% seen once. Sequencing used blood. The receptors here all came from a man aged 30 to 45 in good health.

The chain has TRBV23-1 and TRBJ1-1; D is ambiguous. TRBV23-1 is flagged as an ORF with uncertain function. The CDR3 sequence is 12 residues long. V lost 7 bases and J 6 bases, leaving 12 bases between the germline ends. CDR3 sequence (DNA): TGCGCCAGCACCCGCCCGGCCCCTGAAGCTTTCTTT. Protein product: CASTRPAPEAFF.

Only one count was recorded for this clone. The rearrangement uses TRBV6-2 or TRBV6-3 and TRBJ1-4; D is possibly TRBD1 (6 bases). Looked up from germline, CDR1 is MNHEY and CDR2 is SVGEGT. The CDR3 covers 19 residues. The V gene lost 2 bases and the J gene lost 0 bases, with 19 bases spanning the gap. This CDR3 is CASSYRARRGFATNEKLFF. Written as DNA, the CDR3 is TGTGCCAGCAGTTACCGGGCCCGCAGGGGATTTGCAACTAATGAAAAACTGTTTTTT.

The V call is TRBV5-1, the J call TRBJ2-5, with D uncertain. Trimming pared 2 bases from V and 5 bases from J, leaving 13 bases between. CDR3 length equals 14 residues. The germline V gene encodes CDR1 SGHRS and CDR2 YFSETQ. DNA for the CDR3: TGCGCCAGCAGCTTAAGGACCGAGTCGGAGACCCAGTACTTC. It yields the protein CASSLRTESETQYF.

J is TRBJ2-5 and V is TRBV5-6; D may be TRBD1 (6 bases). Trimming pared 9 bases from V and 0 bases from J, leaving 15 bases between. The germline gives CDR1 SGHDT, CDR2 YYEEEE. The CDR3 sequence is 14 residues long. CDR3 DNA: TGTGCCACCTTCCCTAGGGGGTACCAAGAGACCCAGTACTTC. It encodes CATFPRGYQETQYF.

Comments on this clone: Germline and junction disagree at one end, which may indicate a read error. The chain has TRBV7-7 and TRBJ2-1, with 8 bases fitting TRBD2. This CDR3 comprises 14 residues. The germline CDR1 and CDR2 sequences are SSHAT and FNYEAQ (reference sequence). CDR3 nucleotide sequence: TGTGCTAGCAGCCCAAGCGGGAGTGGTAATGAGCAGTTCTTC. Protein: CASSPSGSGNEQFF.

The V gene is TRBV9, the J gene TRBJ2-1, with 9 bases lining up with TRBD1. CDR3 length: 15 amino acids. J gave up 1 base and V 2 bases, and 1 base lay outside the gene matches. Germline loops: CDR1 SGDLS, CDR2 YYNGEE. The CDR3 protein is CASSVTGGSYNEQFF. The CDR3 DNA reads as TGTGCCAGCAGCGTGACAGGGGGGTCCTACAATGAGCAGTTCTTC.

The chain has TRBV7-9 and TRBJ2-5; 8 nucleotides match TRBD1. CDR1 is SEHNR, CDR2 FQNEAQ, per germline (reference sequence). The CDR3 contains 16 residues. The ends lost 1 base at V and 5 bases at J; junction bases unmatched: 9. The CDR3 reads CASSLDVRGLRETQYF. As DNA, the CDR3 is TGTGCCAGCAGCTTAGATGTCAGGGGGCTGCGGGAGACCCAGTACTTC. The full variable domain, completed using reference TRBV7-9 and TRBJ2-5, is DTGVSQNPRHKITKRGQNVTFRCDPISEHNRLYWYRQTLGQGPEFLTYFQNEAQLEKSRLLSDRFSAERPKGSFSTLEIQRTEQGDSAMYLCASSLDVRGLRETQYFGPGTRLLVL.

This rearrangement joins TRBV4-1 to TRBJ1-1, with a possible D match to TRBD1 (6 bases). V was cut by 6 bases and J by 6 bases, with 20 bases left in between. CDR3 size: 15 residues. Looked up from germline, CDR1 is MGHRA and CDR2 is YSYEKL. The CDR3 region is CASSQGRGGASEAFF. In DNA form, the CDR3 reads TGCGCCAGCAGTCAGGGGCGCGGGGGCGCGTCTGAAGCTTTCTTT.

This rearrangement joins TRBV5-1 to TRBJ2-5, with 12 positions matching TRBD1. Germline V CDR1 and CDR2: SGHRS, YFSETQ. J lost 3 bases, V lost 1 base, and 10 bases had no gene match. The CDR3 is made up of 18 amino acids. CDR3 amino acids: CASSLFAVGQGAKETQYF. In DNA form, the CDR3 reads TGCGCCAGCAGCTTGTTCGCCGTGGGACAGGGGGCTAAAGAGACCCAGTACTTC.

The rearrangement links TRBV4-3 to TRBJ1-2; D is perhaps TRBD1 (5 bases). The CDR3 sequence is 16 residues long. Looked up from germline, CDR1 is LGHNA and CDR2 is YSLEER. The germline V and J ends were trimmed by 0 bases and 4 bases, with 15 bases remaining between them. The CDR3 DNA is TGCGCCAGCAGCCAAGACGGAGGGACCGAACTCTATGGCTACACCTTC. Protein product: CASSQDGGTELYGYTF.

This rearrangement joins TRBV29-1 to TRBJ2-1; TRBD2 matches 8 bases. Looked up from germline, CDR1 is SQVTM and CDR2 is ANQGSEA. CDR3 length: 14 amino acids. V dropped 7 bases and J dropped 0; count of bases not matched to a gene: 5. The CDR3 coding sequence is TGCAGCGACATAGCGGGGCCCTCCTACAATGAGCAGTTCTTC. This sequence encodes CSDIAGPSYNEQFF.

The CDR3, as DNA: TGTGCCAGCAGCGTAGGGGGCAGGGGGTCTGAGCAGTTCTTC. Amino acids: CASSVGGRGSEQFF. The chain employs TRBV9 and TRBJ2-1; TRBD1 matches 7 bases. The length of the CDR3 is 14 residues. The V segment lost 0 bases and the J segment 9 bases; nucleotides outside the gene matches: 6. Germline V gene data show CDR1 as SGDLS and CDR2 as YYNGEE.

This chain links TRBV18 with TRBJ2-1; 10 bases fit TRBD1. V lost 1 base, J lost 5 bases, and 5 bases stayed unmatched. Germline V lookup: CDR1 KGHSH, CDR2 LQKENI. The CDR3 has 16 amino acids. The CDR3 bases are TGTGCCAGCTCACCACAAAGACAGGGGGCCCACAATGAGCAGTTCTTC. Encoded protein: CASSPQRQGAHNEQFF.

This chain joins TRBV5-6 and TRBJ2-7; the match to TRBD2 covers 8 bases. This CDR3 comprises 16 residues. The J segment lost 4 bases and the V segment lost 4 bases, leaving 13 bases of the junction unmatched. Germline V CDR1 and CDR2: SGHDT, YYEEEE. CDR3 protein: CASSPSWAGGLYEQYF. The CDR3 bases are TGTGCCAGCAGCCCGAGTTGGGCGGGAGGTCTATACGAGCAGTACTTC. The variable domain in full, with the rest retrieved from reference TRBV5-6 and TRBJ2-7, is DAGVTQSPTHLIKTRGQQVTLRCSPKSGHDTVSWYQQALGQGPQFIFQYYEEEERQRGNFPDRFSGHQFPNYSSELNVNALLLGDSALYLCASSPSWAGGLYEQYFGPGTRLTVT.

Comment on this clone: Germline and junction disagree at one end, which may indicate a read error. Here the CDR3 DNA reads TGTGCCAGCAGGACAGGTGGGTCCTACGGGCAGTACTTC. Amino acid sequence: CASRTGGSYGQYF. The chain recombines TRBV6-5 with TRBJ2-7; possibly TRBD1 for D (6 bases). The CDR3 sequence is 13 residues long. Per germline, CDR1 MNHEY and CDR2 SVGAGI.

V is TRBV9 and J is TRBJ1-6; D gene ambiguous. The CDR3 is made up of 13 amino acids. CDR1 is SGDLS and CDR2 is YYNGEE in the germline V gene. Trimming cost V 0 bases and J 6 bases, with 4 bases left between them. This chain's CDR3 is CASSVAGNSPLHF. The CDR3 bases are TGTGCCAGCAGCGTAGCCGGTAATTCACCCCTCCACTTT.

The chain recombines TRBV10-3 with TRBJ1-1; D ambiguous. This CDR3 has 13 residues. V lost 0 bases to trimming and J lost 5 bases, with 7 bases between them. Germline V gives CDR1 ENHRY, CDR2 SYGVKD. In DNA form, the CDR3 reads TGTGCCATCAGTGAGTCGTTAGGGACTGAAGCTTTCTTT. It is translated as CAISESLGTEAFF.

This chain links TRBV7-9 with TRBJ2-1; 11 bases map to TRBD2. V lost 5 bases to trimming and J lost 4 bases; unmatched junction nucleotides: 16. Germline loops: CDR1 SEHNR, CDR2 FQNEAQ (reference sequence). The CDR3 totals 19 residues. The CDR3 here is CASSPGGLAASRLYNEQFF. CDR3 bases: TGTGCCAGCAGCCCGGGGGGACTAGCGGCCTCTCGACTTTACAATGAGCAGTTCTTC.

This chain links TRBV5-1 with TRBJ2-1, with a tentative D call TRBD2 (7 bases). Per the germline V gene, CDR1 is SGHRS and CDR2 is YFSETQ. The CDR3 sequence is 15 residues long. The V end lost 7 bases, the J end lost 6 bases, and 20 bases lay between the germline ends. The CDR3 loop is CASAGGGAAINEQFF. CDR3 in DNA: TGCGCCAGCGCCGGTGGGGGGGCAGCAATCAATGAGCAGTTCTTC.

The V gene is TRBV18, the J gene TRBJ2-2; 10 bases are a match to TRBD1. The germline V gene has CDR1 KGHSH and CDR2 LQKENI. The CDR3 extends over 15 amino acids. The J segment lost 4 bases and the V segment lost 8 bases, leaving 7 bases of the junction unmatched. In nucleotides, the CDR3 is TGTGCCAGCGAAACCGGGACAGGGGTCACCGGGGAGCTGTTTTTT. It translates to CASETGTGVTGELFF.

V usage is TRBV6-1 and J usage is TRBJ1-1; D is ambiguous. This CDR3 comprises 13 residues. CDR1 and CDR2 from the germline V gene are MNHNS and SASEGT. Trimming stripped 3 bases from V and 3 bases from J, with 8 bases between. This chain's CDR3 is CASSDQRYTEAFF. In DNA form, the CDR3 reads TGTGCCAGCAGTGACCAGAGGTACACTGAAGCTTTCTTT.

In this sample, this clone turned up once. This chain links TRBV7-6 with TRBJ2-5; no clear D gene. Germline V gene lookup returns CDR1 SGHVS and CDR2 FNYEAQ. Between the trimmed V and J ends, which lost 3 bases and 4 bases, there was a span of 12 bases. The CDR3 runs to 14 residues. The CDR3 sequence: CASSLGPVGETQYF. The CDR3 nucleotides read TGTGCCAGCAGCTTGGGTCCAGTCGGAGAGACCCAGTACTTC.

Written as DNA, the CDR3 is TGTGCCAGCAGCCCTCACGGCGGGAGTAATTTAGGTGAGCAGTTCTTC. Residues: CASSPHGGSNLGEQFF. The chain recombines TRBV7-2 with TRBJ2-1; 7 positions agree with TRBD2. Germline trimming cut 5 bases from V and 9 bases from J; bases unmatched to any gene: 16. Germline V lookup: CDR1 SGHTA, CDR2 FQGNSA. The CDR3 consists of 16 residues.

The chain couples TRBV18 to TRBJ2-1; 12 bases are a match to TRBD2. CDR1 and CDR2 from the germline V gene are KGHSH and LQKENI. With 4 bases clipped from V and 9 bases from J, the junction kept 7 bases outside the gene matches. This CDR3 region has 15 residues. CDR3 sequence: CASSHGLAGPGEQFF. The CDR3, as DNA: TGTGCCAGCTCACACGGACTAGCGGGACCAGGTGAGCAGTTCTTC.